This TCR beta chain stems from a study of T cell changes during pregnancy in multiple sclerosis (dated by TCRdb to about 2019). The study in broad terms: The study looked at changes in the T cell repertoire across pregnancy in women with multiple sclerosis.

This clone was observed a single time. This clone's antigen is unknown. Within one base of it there is no much larger clone, and no base qualities were kept. Libraries were built with the immunoSEQ multiplex PCR assay. TCRdb limited this immuneACCESS table to in-frame rearrangements with V and J called. A share of clones is missing; checked studies link under half to unresolved V genes, and the rest is unexplained. A total of 55,000 to 65,000 clones appear in this sample, roughly 93% of them only once. Approximately 1.7% of the sample comes from the top ten. V sheds 3 bases and J sheds 8 bases, leaving 13 bases between their ends. Sequences MGHRA (CDR1) and YSYEKL (CDR2) are obtained from the germline V gene. From the cysteine through the phenylalanine, the CDR3 covers 13 amino acids. The sequence is cut down to CDR3 DNA, 39 bases in frame from base 1.

The chain is encoded by TRBV4-1 joined to TRBJ1-2; the D gene cannot be named for sure. Sequencing was performed on peripheral blood, taken after pregnancy. This receptor was obtained from a female donor with multiple sclerosis, enrolled in a pregnancy study. The CDR3 reads CASSHPSASGYTF. The nucleotides are TGCGCCAGCAGCCACCCTAGTGCGTCCGGCTACACCTTC.